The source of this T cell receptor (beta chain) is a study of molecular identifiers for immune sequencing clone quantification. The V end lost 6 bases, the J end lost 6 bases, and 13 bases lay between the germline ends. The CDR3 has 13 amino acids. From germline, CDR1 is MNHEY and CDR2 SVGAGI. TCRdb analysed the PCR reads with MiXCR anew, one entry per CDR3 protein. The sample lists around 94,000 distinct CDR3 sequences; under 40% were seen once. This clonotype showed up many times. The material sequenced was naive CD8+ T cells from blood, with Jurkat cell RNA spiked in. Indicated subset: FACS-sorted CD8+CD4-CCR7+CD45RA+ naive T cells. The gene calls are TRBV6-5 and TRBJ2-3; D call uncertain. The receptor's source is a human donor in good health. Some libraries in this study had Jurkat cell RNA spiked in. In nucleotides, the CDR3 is TGTGCCAGCAGCCCCGGCTACCCCGATACGCAGTATTTT. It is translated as CASSPGYPDTQYF.